Listed here are 16 T cell receptor beta chains from one sample, sequenced in a study of CD8+ T cells in alopecia areata. The treatment: oral pan-JAK inhibitor, 5-10 mg twice daily. Extracted RNA was reverse transcribed, and the resulting cDNA served as sequencing template. The method was immunoSEQ multiplex PCR; TCRdb's version includes in-frame clones alone and lacks a portion of them. The sample lists about 220,000 clones; more than 45% were seen once. Sequencing used CD4+ T cells sorted from blood, obtained at week 4, from a patient treated with tofacitinib. These receptors were taken from a human donor with alopecia areata.

V gene TRBV7-3 combines with J gene TRBJ2-6; D not certain. The V end lost 0 bases, the J end lost 0 bases, and 3 bases lay between the germline ends. CDR3 length: 15 residues. Germline lookup yields CDR1 SGHTA and CDR2 FQGTGA. The CDR3 protein is CASSLTRSGANVLTF. CDR3 coding DNA: TGTGCCAGCAGCTTAACGCGCTCTGGGGCCAACGTCCTGACTTTC.

The chain carries TRBV30 and TRBJ1-2, with 7 bases matching TRBD1. The CDR3 contains 14 residues. With 2 bases clipped from V and 2 bases from J, the junction kept 5 bases outside the gene matches. Germline V gene lookup returns CDR1 GTSNPN and CDR2 SVGIG (reference sequence). The CDR3 loop is CAWSPSGQNYGYTF. The CDR3 DNA follows: TGTGCCTGGAGTCCGTCGGGACAGAACTATGGCTACACCTTC. The whole variable domain, filled in from reference TRBV30 and TRBJ1-2, reads SQTIHQWPATLVQPVGSPLSLECTVEGTSNPNLYWYRQAAGRGLQLLFYSVGIGQISSEVPQNLSASRPQDRQFILSSKKLLLSDSGFYLCAWSPSGQNYGYTFGSGTRLTVV.

The chain joins TRBV5-1 to TRBJ2-3, with D hard to call. The CDR3 length is 14 residues. Trimming stripped 5 bases from V and 2 bases from J, with 12 bases between. Germline values: CDR1 SGHRS, CDR2 YFSETQ. The CDR3 here is CASSHPDPTDTQYF. In DNA, the CDR3 is TGCGCCAGCAGTCACCCGGACCCCACAGATACGCAGTATTTT.

The V gene is TRBV25-1, the J gene TRBJ1-2; 10 bases agree with TRBD1. This CDR3 region has 14 residues. J gave up 5 bases and V 5 bases, and 5 bases lay outside the gene matches. In germline, CDR1 is MGHDK, CDR2 SYGVNS. CDR3 sequence (DNA): TGTGCCAGCAGTCCGCCGGGACAGGGGTATGGCTACACCTTC. Translation gives CASSPPGQGYGYTF.

This chain uses TRBV5-5 with TRBJ1-5, with D perhaps matching TRBD1 (5 bases). This CDR3 is 15 amino acids long. With 2 bases removed from V and 0 bases from J, the gap between germline ends came to 9 bases. Germline lookup yields CDR1 SGHKS and CDR2 YYEKEE (reference sequence). The CDR3 region is CASSFGGYSNQPQHF. CDR3 nucleotides: TGTGCCAGCAGCTTCGGGGGGTATAGCAATCAGCCCCAGCATTTT.

The chain is built from TRBV7-9 and TRBJ2-5, with a possible D match to TRBD2 (6 bases). Germline V gives CDR1 SEHNR, CDR2 FQNEAQ (reference sequence). Trimming removed 5 bases at V and 7 bases at J, with 26 bases between. The CDR3 contains 17 residues. Here the CDR3 reads CASSKRAGNSNVGTQYF. The CDR3, as DNA: TGTGCCAGCAGCAAGCGGGCGGGGAACTCCAATGTTGGGACCCAGTACTTC. Together with reference TRBV7-9 and TRBJ2-5, the CDR3 gives the full variable domain: DTGVSQNPRHKITKRGQNVTFRCDPISEHNRLYWYRQTLGQGPEFLTYFQNEAQLEKSRLLSDRFSAERPKGSFSTLEIQRTEQGDSAMYLCASSKRAGNSNVGTQYFGPGTRLLVL.

The rearrangement links TRBV5-6 to TRBJ2-7, with D tentatively TRBD2 (6 bases). CDR3 length: 15 residues. The germline V gene encodes CDR1 SGHDT and CDR2 YYEEEE. The V gene lost 4 bases and the J gene lost 5 bases, with 19 bases spanning the gap. CDR3 nucleotides: TGTGCCAGCAGCCAGTTTAACGGGGGTAGCCACGAGCAGTACTTC. It translates to CASSQFNGGSHEQYF.

J is TRBJ1-1 and V is TRBV7-9; 8 nucleotides line up with TRBD1. V lost 5 bases and J lost 1; bases outside the gene matches: 6. CDR1 is SEHNR, CDR2 FQNEAQ, per germline (reference sequence). The CDR3 is 15 amino acids. Written as DNA, the CDR3 is TGTGCCAGCAGCGTTCCCGGGACAGGGAACACTGAAGCTTTCTTT. Its translation is CASSVPGTGNTEAFF. The full variable domain, rest sourced from reference TRBV7-9 and TRBJ1-1, is DTGVSQNPRHKITKRGQNVTFRCDPISEHNRLYWYRQTLGQGPEFLTYFQNEAQLEKSRLLSDRFSAERPKGSFSTLEIQRTEQGDSAMYLCASSVPGTGNTEAFFGQGTRLTVV.

This clone was observed a handful of times. The J gene is TRBJ2-3, the V gene TRBV5-1; the match to TRBD1 covers 7 bases. Trimming removed 4 bases from V and 2 bases from J; junction bases left unmatched: 4. Germline values: CDR1 SGHRS, CDR2 YFSETQ. CDR3 length equals 14 residues. The CDR3 sequence is CASSPGQTTDTQYF. In DNA form, the CDR3 reads TGCGCCAGCAGCCCGGGACAGACCACAGATACGCAGTATTTT.

The V gene is TRBV5-4, the J gene TRBJ1-2; D gene ambiguous. Germline V gene sequence: CDR1 SGHNT, CDR2 YYREEE (reference sequence). The CDR3 has 12 residues. Trimming cost V 2 bases and J 7 bases, with 9 bases left between them. DNA for the CDR3: TGTGCCAGCAGCTTAGAGGGAAGTGGCTACACCTTC. Its protein is CASSLEGSGYTF.

The chain has TRBV6-5 and TRBJ2-7, with D maybe TRBD1 (6 bases). In germline, CDR1 is MNHEY, CDR2 SVGAGI. Trimming removed 4 bases at V and 6 bases at J, with 10 bases between. The CDR3 is 12 residues long. The CDR3 loop is CASSLTGSEQYF. The CDR3 nucleotides are TGTGCCAGCAGTTTAACAGGGAGCGAGCAGTACTTC.

The rearrangement uses TRBV2 and TRBJ2-5; D is possibly TRBD1 (5 bases). CDR3 length: 14 residues. V dropped 2 bases and J dropped 2 bases, with 9 bases sitting between them. Germline assignment: CDR1 SNHLY and CDR2 FYNNEI. The CDR3 protein is CASSEWTQQETQYF. CDR3 bases: TGTGCCAGCAGTGAATGGACACAGCAAGAGACCCAGTACTTC.

This sequence joins TRBV29-1 and TRBJ2-5; D is perhaps TRBD1 (6 bases). The V end was cut by 6 bases, the J end by 1 base, with 15 bases between. Germline assignment: CDR1 SQVTM and CDR2 ANQGSEA. The CDR3 runs to 14 residues. As DNA, the CDR3 is TGCAGCGTCGCCGATACAGGGTTCCAAGAGACCCAGTACTTC. Its translation: CSVADTGFQETQYF.

There are a few counts of this clone. The chain is built from TRBV30 and TRBJ1-2; no reliable D call. The CDR3 has 15 residues. Germline V gene sequence: CDR1 GTSNPN, CDR2 SVGIG (reference sequence). V gave up 1 base and J gave up 4 bases, with 16 bases separating them. CDR3 in amino acids: CAWSGLGISSYGYTF. Here the CDR3 DNA reads TGTGCCTGGAGTGGGTTAGGAATCTCGAGCTATGGCTACACCTTC.

The sample holds a few counts of this clone. The rearrangement links TRBV29-1 to TRBJ2-2, with 12 bases that match TRBD1. The CDR3 contains 13 residues. V dropped 6 bases and J dropped 7; count of bases not matched to a gene: 3. From germline, CDR1 is SQVTM and CDR2 ANQGSEA. This CDR3 reads CSVGQGAHGELFF. The CDR3 coding sequence is TGCAGCGTGGGACAGGGGGCGCACGGGGAGCTGTTTTTT.

This sequence joins TRBV9 and TRBJ2-7, with 14 bases that match TRBD2. Germline V gives CDR1 SGDLS, CDR2 YYNGEE. There are 17 residues in the CDR3. V dropped 0 bases and J dropped 5; count of bases not matched to a gene: 7. The CDR3 DNA follows: TGTGCCAGCAGCGTAGGCCCCCGGACTAGCGGGGGGAACGAGCAGTACTTC. This gives the protein CASSVGPRTSGGNEQYF.